These 16 T cell receptor beta chains were sequenced from one sample in a study of radiation and T cells in renal cell carcinoma. Clones were sequenced by immunoSEQ multiplex PCR, and TCRdb holds only the in-frame ones, with some missing. The data contain more than 75,000 clones, around 86% of them seen just once; the ten biggest clones take up approximately 22%. Time point meaning: blood 2 weeks post-SBRT. Specified treatment: 15 Gy SBRT to primary tumor, nephrectomy 4 weeks later. The starting material was blood, obtained from a patient whose treatment included radiotherapy and nephrectomy. These receptor sequences come from a woman aged 45 to 65 with renal cell carcinoma.

This clone was recorded only once. CDR3 in DNA: TGTGCCTGGAGTGTTGACAGGAATGAAAAACTGTTTTTT. Amino acid sequence: CAWSVDRNEKLFF. The chain has TRBV30 and TRBJ1-4; TRBD1 might be the D (6 bases). The CDR3 is made up of 13 amino acids. The V gene lost 0 bases and the J gene lost 5 bases, with 7 bases spanning the gap. Germline CDR1 GTSNPN, CDR2 SVGIG (reference sequence). Together with reference TRBV30 and TRBJ1-4, the CDR3 gives the full variable domain: SQTIHQWPATLVQPVGSPLSLECTVEGTSNPNLYWYRQAAGRGLQLLFYSVGIGQISSEVPQNLSASRPQDRQFILSSKKLLLSDSGFYLCAWSVDRNEKLFFGSGTQLSVL.

This sequence joins TRBV7-6 and TRBJ2-7; D call uncertain. The germline V gene has CDR1 SGHVS and CDR2 FNYEAQ. Trimming pared 4 bases from V and 1 base from J, leaving 8 bases between. CDR3 length: 13 amino acids. The CDR3 region has the DNA TGTGCCAGCAGCTCAGTAAAGTCCTACGAGCAGTACTTC. Protein sequence: CASSSVKSYEQYF.

V and J are TRBV10-3 and TRBJ2-1; D possibly matches TRBD1 or TRBD2 (5 bases each). V was clipped by 6 bases and J by 1 base, with 13 bases between them. The germline V gene has CDR1 ENHRY and CDR2 SYGVKD. The CDR3 sequence is 15 residues long. The DNA of the CDR3 is TGTGCCATCAGCCATCCTGGGGGTTCCTACAATGAGCAGTTCTTC. This codes for CAISHPGGSYNEQFF.

The V gene is TRBV4-2, the J gene TRBJ2-1, with TRBD2 matching 10 bases. Germline V gene lookup returns CDR1 LGHNA and CDR2 YNFKEQ. V shed 1 base and J 4 bases; nucleotides not matched to a gene: 4. CDR3 length: 16 amino acids. CDR3 protein: CASSQGTSGLYNEQFF. CDR3 sequence (DNA): TGTGCCAGCAGCCAAGGGACTAGCGGTTTGTACAATGAGCAGTTCTTC.

V is TRBV7-2 and J is TRBJ2-1; D could derive from TRBD1 or TRBD2 (6 bases each). The CDR3 runs to 15 residues. CDR1 is SGHTA, CDR2 FQGNSA, per germline. The V end lost 1 base, the J end lost 1 base, and 8 bases lay between the germline ends. In DNA form, the CDR3 reads TGTGCCAGCAGCTTAGGGGGGGCGTCCTACAATGAGCAGTTCTTC. Its translation: CASSLGGASYNEQFF.

The chain uses TRBV5-8 and TRBJ2-2; weak D call: TRBD2 (5 bases). The CDR3 is made up of 14 amino acids. Trimming shortened V by 5 bases and J by 2 bases, and 10 bases separated the two germline ends. The germline CDR1 and CDR2 sequences are SGHTS and YDEGEE. The CDR3 reads CASREGFNTGELFF. In DNA, the CDR3 is TGTGCCAGCAGAGAGGGCTTTAACACCGGGGAGCTGTTTTTT.

This rearrangement joins TRBV5-1 to TRBJ1-3, with D possibly matching TRBD1 (5 bases). The CDR3 is 14 amino acids. CDR1 is SGHRS, CDR2 YFSETQ, per germline. Trimming took 2 bases from V and 8 from J, leaving 14 bases between them. The CDR3 reads CASSLGTQRDTIYF. As DNA, the CDR3 is TGCGCCAGCAGCTTAGGGACCCAGAGGGACACCATATATTTT.

The chain combines TRBV6-6 with TRBJ2-3; weak D call: TRBD2 (5 bases). Germline V CDR1 and CDR2: MNHNY, SVGAGI (reference sequence). The CDR3 extends over 14 amino acids. Trimming took off 4 bases at V and 0 bases at J, with 8 bases between the two ends. CDR3 in DNA: TGTGCCAGCAGTTTCGGACTCAGCACAGATACGCAGTATTTT. This sequence encodes CASSFGLSTDTQYF.

The CDR3 sequence is CASSWRLAGTDTQYF. The CDR3 nucleotides are TGCGCCAGCAGCTGGAGACTAGCTGGCACAGATACGCAGTATTTT. This sequence joins TRBV5-1 and TRBJ2-3; 7 positions agree with TRBD2. The CDR3 is made up of 15 amino acids. Germline CDR1 reads SGHRS; CDR2 reads YFSETQ. Trimming removed 3 bases from V and 1 base from J; junction bases left unmatched: 5.

The chain combines TRBV29-1 with TRBJ1-1; no firm D call. CDR1 is SQVTM, CDR2 ANQGSEA, per germline. The V end was cut by 0 bases, the J end by 8 bases, with 7 bases between. The CDR3 covers 11 residues. DNA of the CDR3: TGCAGCGTTGAAGATCGTGGGGAAGCTTTCTTT. Protein product: CSVEDRGEAFF.

The chain uses TRBV4-3 and TRBJ1-5, with 8 bases identical to TRBD1. This CDR3 is built from 15 residues. Unmatched junction bases numbered 3, after V lost 0 bases and J lost 5 bases. The V gene's germline CDR1 is LGHNA and CDR2 YSLEER. CDR3 amino acids: CASSQDTGGDQPQHF. DNA for the CDR3: TGCGCCAGCAGCCAAGACACAGGGGGGGATCAGCCCCAGCATTTT.

The genes are TRBV5-1 and TRBJ2-1; D not certain. The CDR3 loop spans 16 amino acids. V lost 2 bases and J 0 bases, leaving 12 bases between the germline ends. Germline V gene data show CDR1 as SGHRS and CDR2 as YFSETQ. CDR3 sequence (DNA): TGCGCCAGCAGCTTCCGGACGGAAAGCTCCTACAATGAGCAGTTCTTC. It is translated as CASSFRTESSYNEQFF.

The CDR3 is CASTPLAGPLTYNEQFF. The CDR3 nucleotides read TGTGCCAGCACCCCCTTAGCGGGGCCCTTGACCTACAATGAGCAGTTCTTC. The chain couples TRBV7-9 to TRBJ2-1; TRBD2 matches 8 bases. Trimming at V came to 7 bases and at J to 2 bases, leaving 13 bases not matched to a gene. The germline V gene encodes CDR1 SEHNR and CDR2 FQNEAQ (reference sequence). The CDR3 loop spans 17 amino acids.

V usage is TRBV30 and J usage is TRBJ1-4; 10 bases map to TRBD1. This CDR3 is 18 amino acids long. Germline V CDR1 and CDR2: GTSNPN, SVGIG (reference sequence). The trim removed 2 bases at V and 5 bases at J, leaving 14 bases unmatched. DNA of the CDR3: TGTGCCTGGAGTCGGTGGACAGGGGGTAATTTAGGAAATGAAAAACTGTTTTTT. Translated: CAWSRWTGGNLGNEKLFF. The full variable domain, completed using reference TRBV30 and TRBJ1-4, is SQTIHQWPATLVQPVGSPLSLECTVEGTSNPNLYWYRQAAGRGLQLLFYSVGIGQISSEVPQNLSASRPQDRQFILSSKKLLLSDSGFYLCAWSRWTGGNLGNEKLFFGSGTQLSVL.

This chain connects TRBV7-2 to TRBJ2-7; D is uncertain. The CDR3 covers 14 residues. V gave up 5 bases and J gave up 3 bases, with 14 bases separating them. Germline-derived CDR1 and CDR2 are SGHTA and FQGNSA. CDR3 in DNA: TGTGCCAGCAGCCCGCTAGGGTTCCTCTACGAGCAGTACTTC. Amino acid sequence: CASSPLGFLYEQYF. Supplemented by reference TRBV7-2 and TRBJ2-7, the full variable domain reads GAGVSQSPSNKVTEKGKDVELRCDPISGHTALYWYRQSLGQGLEFLIYFQGNSAPDKSGLPSDRFSAERTGGSVSTLTIQRTQQEDSAVYLCASSPLGFLYEQYFGPGTRLTVT.

This clone was counted between two and nine times. The V and J genes are TRBV7-8 and TRBJ1-1; tentative D call: TRBD1 (5 bases). V lost 5 bases and J 6 bases, leaving 16 bases between the germline ends. The CDR3 has 14 residues. Per the germline V gene, CDR1 is SGHVS and CDR2 is FQNEAQ. The CDR3 here is CASSGRREGAEAFF. CDR3 nucleotide sequence: TGTGCCAGCAGCGGACGCAGGGAAGGGGCTGAAGCTTTCTTT.